The 16 T cell receptor beta chains given below trace back to one sample, sequenced in a study of shared clonotypes between healthy human individuals. TCRdb's table, derived via immunoSEQ multiplex PCR, lists solely in-frame clones and lacks some. The data show 180,000 or so clones, 90% to 95% seen once. The sequenced sample was naive CD4+ T cells sorted from blood. Subset given: CD45RA+ positively selected. The receptors stem from a woman younger than 45 in good health.

The chain carries TRBV11-2 and TRBJ2-5, with a possible D match to TRBD2 (5 bases). The last part of the DNA fits TRBJ2-7 better; the J call may be wrong. Germline assignment: CDR1 SGHAT and CDR2 FQNNGV. The CDR3 extends over 14 amino acids. The CDR3 loop is CASSPNGLTYEQYF. CDR3 in DNA: TGTGCCAGCAGCCCGAATGGACTTACCTACGAGCAGTACTTC.

The chain has TRBV28 and TRBJ1-1, with unresolved D. CDR3 length: 14 amino acids. CDR1 is MDHEN, CDR2 SYDVKM, per germline. The V end lost 8 bases, the J end lost 3 bases, and 16 bases lay between the germline ends. The CDR3: CASLPGSWDTEAFF. In DNA, the CDR3 is TGTGCCAGCTTACCGGGCTCGTGGGACACTGAAGCTTTCTTT.

V and J are TRBV11-1 and TRBJ2-3; the match to TRBD2 covers 8 bases. Germline trimming cut 3 bases from V and 0 bases from J; bases unmatched to any gene: 5. Germline assignment: CDR1 SGHAT and CDR2 FQDESV (reference sequence). The CDR3 loop spans 16 amino acids. In nucleotides, the CDR3 is TGTGCCAGCAGCTTTGGACTAGCAGATAGCACAGATACGCAGTATTTT. Translation: CASSFGLADSTDTQYF.

In its sample, this clone was seen once. The rearrangement uses TRBV5-1 and TRBJ2-7, with a tentative D call TRBD1 (5 bases). Trimming took off 0 bases at V and 1 base at J, with 8 bases between the two ends. This CDR3 has 14 amino acids. Germline CDR1 reads SGHRS; CDR2 reads YFSETQ. CDR3 in amino acids: CASSLVPGSYEQYF. The CDR3 coding sequence is TGCGCCAGCAGCTTGGTTCCAGGGTCCTACGAGCAGTACTTC. Full variable domain (remainder filled in from reference TRBV5-1 and TRBJ2-7): KAGVTQTPRYLIKTRGQQVTLSCSPISGHRSVSWYQQTPGQGLQFLFEYFSETQRNKGNFPGRFSGRQFSNSRSEMNVSTLELGDSALYLCASSLVPGSYEQYFGPGTRLTVT.

The rearrangement joins TRBV18 to TRBJ2-7; D possibly uses TRBD1 or TRBD2 (5 bases each). Germline CDR1 KGHSH, CDR2 LQKENI. Trimming removed 8 bases at V and 3 bases at J, with 14 bases between. This CDR3 contains 13 residues. The CDR3 nucleotides read TGTGCCAGCGCCCCGGGGCAGTACTACGAGCAGTACTTC. This sequence encodes CASAPGQYYEQYF.

This clone is a singleton in its sample. CDR3 nucleotide sequence: TGTGCCAGCAGTTACGGCGGCCTGGGCGAGCAGTACTTC. Its translation: CASSYGGLGEQYF. V and J are TRBV6-6 and TRBJ2-7, with D unclear. V lost 2 bases and J 6 bases, leaving 11 bases between the germline ends. Germline lookup yields CDR1 MNHNY and CDR2 SVGAGI (reference sequence). The CDR3 consists of 13 residues.

V gene TRBV2 combines with J gene TRBJ2-5; no firm D call. The DNA matches TRBJ2-7 better at its end, which makes the J call doubtful. Germline values: CDR1 SNHLY, CDR2 FYNNEI. The CDR3 is made up of 13 amino acids. This chain's CDR3 is CASRQEISYEQYF. The DNA for the CDR3 is TGTGCCAGCCGCCAAGAGATCTCCTACGAGCAGTACTTC.

The chain recombines TRBV2 with TRBJ2-7; no firm D call. With 1 base removed from V and 3 bases from J, the gap between germline ends came to 4 bases. Germline CDR1 and CDR2: SNHLY and FYNNEI. The CDR3 runs to 12 residues. The CDR3 nucleotides read TGTGCCAGCAGTGAAGAGAACTACGAGCAGTACTTC. Translating it yields CASSEENYEQYF.

The V and J genes are TRBV4-2 and TRBJ2-5; 10 bases agree with TRBD2. The last part of the DNA fits TRBJ2-7 better; the J call may be wrong. CDR3 size: 18 residues. Germline CDR1 reads LGHNA; CDR2 reads YNFKEQ. CDR3 loop: CASSLLKVSSGSDDEQYF. CDR3 nucleotide sequence: TGTGCCAGCAGCCTCCTGAAGGTATCTAGCGGGAGTGATGACGAGCAGTACTTC.

J is TRBJ1-2 and V is TRBV5-1; D remains ambiguous. Germline CDR1 is SGHRS and CDR2 is YFSETQ. V was shortened by 0 bases and J by 6 bases, with 6 bases between the two germline ends. The CDR3 runs 12 residues. DNA for the CDR3: TGCGCCAGCAGCTTGGAAGGGCATGGCTACACCTTC. It translates to CASSLEGHGYTF.

The V gene is TRBV7-2, the J gene TRBJ2-7; 9 bases map to TRBD2. This CDR3 spans 16 amino acids. Unmatched junction bases numbered 7, after V lost 3 bases and J lost 1 base. Germline V gene data show CDR1 as SGHTA and CDR2 as FQGNSA. The CDR3, as DNA: TGTGCCAGCAGCTTGGTTTTTGCGGGAGGGTCCTACGAGCAGTACTTC. Translated: CASSLVFAGGSYEQYF. The full variable domain, rest sourced from reference TRBV7-2 and TRBJ2-7, is GAGVSQSPSNKVTEKGKDVELRCDPISGHTALYWYRQSLGQGLEFLIYFQGNSAPDKSGLPSDRFSAERTGGSVSTLTIQRTQQEDSAVYLCASSLVFAGGSYEQYFGPGTRLTVT.

This sequence joins TRBV15 and TRBJ1-1, with a weak D call TRBD1 (6 bases). CDR3 length: 17 residues. The ends were cut back, 0 bases at V and 0 bases at J, with 14 bases in the middle. The V gene's germline CDR1 is LNHNV and CDR2 YYDKDF (reference sequence). CDR3 amino acids: CATSRDVGTNLNTEAFF. CDR3 nucleotides: TGTGCCACCAGCAGAGATGTGGGGACAAACCTGAACACTGAAGCTTTCTTT.

This clone has just one count. The chain employs TRBV16 and TRBJ1-2; unclear D gene. The V end was cut by 2 bases, the J end by 2 bases, with 9 bases between. This CDR3 is 14 amino acids long. The germline CDR1 and CDR2 sequences are KGHSY and FQNENV. Here the CDR3 DNA reads TGTGCCAGCAGCCAAGCGTGGCAGAACTATGGCTACACCTTC. Translated: CASSQAWQNYGYTF.

The chain uses TRBV7-9 and TRBJ1-5, with D uncertain. This CDR3 has 15 amino acids. Trimming pared 1 base from V and 0 bases from J, leaving 7 bases between. Germline-derived CDR1 and CDR2 are SEHNR and FQNEAQ (reference sequence). In nucleotides, the CDR3 is TGTGCCAGCAGCTTAGGGGATTATAGCAATCAGCCCCAGCATTTT. Translating gives CASSLGDYSNQPQHF.

This sequence joins TRBV15 and TRBJ2-7, with 9 bases matching TRBD1. The germline gives CDR1 LNHNV, CDR2 YYDKDF (reference sequence). The CDR3 is 18 amino acids. The junction had 10 bases not matched to a gene; V was cut back by 0 bases and J by 1 base. This chain's CDR3 is CATSRDRGGTGFSYEQYF. The CDR3, as DNA: TGTGCCACCAGCAGAGATAGAGGGGGGACAGGGTTTTCCTACGAGCAGTACTTC.

This rearrangement joins TRBV5-5 to TRBJ2-7; no clear D gene. The germline V and J ends were trimmed by 3 bases and 7 bases, with 20 bases remaining between them. The CDR3 length is 15 residues. Germline V gives CDR1 SGHKS, CDR2 YYEKEE (reference sequence). The CDR3 loop is CASSSRQTLSVEQYF. The CDR3 nucleotides read TGTGCCAGCAGCTCACGACAAACCCTATCGGTGGAGCAGTACTTC. Complete variable domain (other parts from reference TRBV5-5 and TRBJ2-7): DAGVTQSPTHLIKTRGQQVTLRCSPISGHKSVSWYQQVLGQGPQFIFQYYEKEERGRGNFPDRFSARQFPNYSSELNVNALLLGDSALYLCASSSRQTLSVEQYFGPGTRLTVT.